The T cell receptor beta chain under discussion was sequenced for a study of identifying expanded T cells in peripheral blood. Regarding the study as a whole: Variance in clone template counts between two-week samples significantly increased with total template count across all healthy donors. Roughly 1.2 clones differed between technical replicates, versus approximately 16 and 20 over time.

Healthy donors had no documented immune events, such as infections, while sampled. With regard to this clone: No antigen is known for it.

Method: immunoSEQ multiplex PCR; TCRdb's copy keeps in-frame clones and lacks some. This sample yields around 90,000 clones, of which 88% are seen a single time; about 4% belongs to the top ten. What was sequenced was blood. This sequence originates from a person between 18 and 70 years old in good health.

CDR3 in DNA: TGTGCCAGCACTACCGGGACTTACAAAGCATCTGGCTACACCTTC. It yields the protein CASTTGTYKASGYTF. The genes are TRBV6-6 and TRBJ1-2, with D possibly matching TRBD1 (5 bases). This CDR3 contains 15 residues. V lost 7 bases and J lost 7, with 22 bases in between. Germline CDR1 MNHNY, CDR2 SVGAGI (reference sequence).